Below are 14 T cell receptor beta chains sequenced from a single sample in a study of T cells in Graves' hyperthyroidism and ophthalmopathy. The source material, RNA transcripts, was used to amplify TCR beta CDR3 regions. Primed by the HTBI set, a first-round RT-PCR was run on the TCR CDR3. TCRdb used MiXCR to reprocess the multiplex PCR reads, holding one entry per CDR3 protein. The profile covers over 350,000 distinct CDR3 sequences, with about 15% appearing a single time and 13% taken by the ten largest. Sequencing input: blood. The source of these receptors is a man in his late teens or twenties with Graves' ophthalmopathy.

This chain joins TRBV4-2 and TRBJ2-1, with D possibly matching TRBD2 (6 bases). The CDR3 is 15 amino acids. The V gene's germline CDR1 is LGHNA and CDR2 YNFKEQ. The germline V and J ends were trimmed by 3 bases and 8 bases, with 17 bases remaining between them. CDR3 region: CASSHLGSNKDEQFF. In DNA, the CDR3 is TGTGCCAGCAGCCACCTCGGGAGTAACAAGGATGAGCAGTTCTTC.

The chain couples TRBV6-5 to TRBJ2-1; D is possibly TRBD2 (7 bases). Looked up from germline, CDR1 is MNHEY and CDR2 is SVGAGI. The CDR3 has 17 amino acids. With 0 bases removed from V and 9 bases from J, the gap between germline ends came to 21 bases. The CDR3 loop reads CASSYSKAGAGYGEQFF. The CDR3 bases are TGTGCCAGCAGTTACTCGAAGGCGGGGGCCGGTTATGGTGAGCAGTTCTTC.

The chain uses TRBV19 and TRBJ2-5; TRBD2 agrees at 7 bases. J was trimmed by 2 bases and V by 8 bases; bases with no gene match: 5. Germline lookup yields CDR1 LNHDA and CDR2 SQIVND (reference sequence). The CDR3 runs 13 residues. The CDR3 sequence is CASGGGPQETQYF. CDR3 in DNA: TGTGCCAGTGGGGGGGGACCTCAAGAGACCCAGTACTTC.

V usage is TRBV10-3 and J usage is TRBJ2-7, with D tentatively TRBD1 or TRBD2 (5 bases each). V gave up 3 bases and J gave up 4 bases, with 19 bases separating them. CDR1 is ENHRY, CDR2 SYGVKD, per germline. This CDR3 region has 16 residues. CDR3 nucleotide sequence: TGTGCCATCAGTGAAACGGGATGGCAGGGCGAATACGAGCAGTACTTC. Its protein product is CAISETGWQGEYEQYF.

The table lists this clonotype with many counts. The gene calls are TRBV7-9 and TRBJ1-2; 7 positions agree with TRBD1. This CDR3 has 13 amino acids. The trim removed 4 bases at V and 10 bases at J, leaving 9 bases unmatched. Germline V gene lookup returns CDR1 SEHNR and CDR2 FQNEAQ (reference sequence). The CDR3 bases are TGTGCCAGCAGCTGGGACAGCCACATGGACTACACCTTC. This codes for CASSWDSHMDYTF.

This clonotype was detected only a few times. The J gene is TRBJ2-2, the V gene TRBV14, with TRBD2 matching 10 bases. CDR1 and CDR2 (germline): SGHDN, FVKESK. With V trimmed by 4 bases and J by 5 bases, 7 bases remained unmatched. This CDR3 has 16 amino acids. The CDR3 sequence: CASSLRTSGGTGELFF. DNA of the CDR3: TGTGCCAGCAGCCTGCGGACTAGCGGAGGGACCGGGGAGCTGTTTTTT.

This clonotype was observed at least ten times. J is TRBJ2-7 and V is TRBV6-2 or TRBV6-3; the D gene could be TRBD1 or TRBD2 (5 bases each). The germline V gene has CDR1 MNHEY and CDR2 SVGEGT. CDR3 size: 16 residues. V lost 2 bases to trimming and J lost 3 bases, with 17 bases between them. The DNA for the CDR3 is TGTGCCAGCAGTTACCCAACGGGGCTTGGGGGCTACGAGCAGTACTTC. This sequence encodes CASSYPTGLGGYEQYF.

This clonotype was found many times. This chain joins TRBV11-2 and TRBJ2-7; D possibly corresponds to TRBD2 (6 bases). Germline CDR1 is SGHAT and CDR2 is FQNNGV. The V and J ends lost 3 bases and 0 bases respectively, with 12 bases between them. There are 15 residues in the CDR3. The CDR3 protein is CASSFGGASSYEQYF. In nucleotides, the CDR3 is TGTGCCAGCAGCTTCGGCGGGGCTAGCTCCTACGAGCAGTACTTC.

There are many counts of this clonotype. This chain links TRBV7-9 with TRBJ2-1; 11 bases agree with TRBD1. After removal of 3 bases from V and 6 bases from J, the junction contained 4 bases not matched to a gene. Germline V gene sequence: CDR1 SEHNR, CDR2 FQNEAQ (reference sequence). CDR3 length: 15 amino acids. CDR3 sequence reads: CASSLGTGGVNEQFF. The CDR3 coding sequence is TGTGCCAGCAGCTTGGGGACAGGGGGGGTCAATGAGCAGTTCTTC.

The chain joins TRBV6-1 to TRBJ1-4; the D is unclear. Trimming removed 8 bases at V and 4 bases at J, with 17 bases between. Germline V gives CDR1 MNHNS, CDR2 SASEGT. CDR3 size: 15 residues. The CDR3 loop is CASFGSSGYNEKLFF. In DNA form, the CDR3 reads TGTGCCAGCTTTGGTTCGTCTGGGTATAATGAAAAACTGTTTTTT.

This clonotype was seen at least ten times. This chain links TRBV5-8 with TRBJ1-4; no clear D. The V gene lost 1 base and the J gene lost 0 bases, with 10 bases spanning the gap. This CDR3 has 16 residues. The germline CDR1 and CDR2 sequences are SGHTS and YDEGEE. The CDR3 loop reads CASSLLTGATNEKLFF. The CDR3 DNA reads as TGTGCCAGCAGCTTGTTGACTGGAGCAACTAATGAAAAACTGTTTTTT.

This clonotype came up many times. The V gene is TRBV6-1, the J gene TRBJ2-1; 8 nucleotides align to TRBD1. V gave up 8 bases and J gave up 4 bases; unmatched junction bases: 10. CDR1 and CDR2 (germline): MNHNS, SASEGT. This CDR3 is 15 amino acids long. The CDR3 reads CASALDRARYNEQFF. CDR3 nucleotides: TGTGCCAGCGCCCTGGACAGGGCGCGATACAATGAGCAGTTCTTC.

This clonotype has ten or more counts. The chain has TRBV20-1 and TRBJ2-3; 8 bases are a match to TRBD2. The germline V gene has CDR1 DFQATT and CDR2 SNEGSKA (reference sequence). Trimming at V came to 3 bases and at J to 3 bases, leaving 5 bases not matched to a gene. The CDR3 contains 14 residues. The CDR3 DNA is TGCAGTGCTAGCGGGGGGGCCCCTACAGATACGCAGTATTTT. Amino acid sequence: CSASGGAPTDTQYF.

This clonotype was counted only a few times. The chain joins TRBV4-1 to TRBJ2-1; D unclear. Trimming took 4 bases from V and 7 from J, leaving 11 bases between them. Germline assignment: CDR1 MGHRA and CDR2 YSYEKL. The CDR3 covers 13 residues. CDR3 sequence reads: CASSPLPQNEQFF. Written as DNA, the CDR3 is TGCGCCAGCAGCCCCTTACCCCAAAATGAGCAGTTCTTC.